These 21 T cell receptor beta chains were sequenced from one sample in a study of neurological immune-mediated disorders. Documented time point: longitudinal time-point 2. TCRdb processed the 5' RACE reads anew with MiXCR; each CDR3 protein has one entry. The data contain approximately 80,000 distinct CDR3 sequences, nearly 6% of them seen just once; the ten biggest clones take up roughly 7.9%. Source material: PBMCs. The source is a woman in her sixties with multiple sclerosis.

This clonotype showed up many times. This chain joins TRBV7-2 and TRBJ2-7; 13 bases match TRBD2. Germline V lookup: CDR1 SGHTA, CDR2 FQGNSA. Trimming removed 6 bases from V and 5 bases from J; junction bases left unmatched: 4. CDR3 length: 14 residues. CDR3 sequence (DNA): TGTGCCAGCAGGTTCGGGACTAGCGGGGACGAGCAGTACTTC. Translating it yields CASRFGTSGDEQYF.

The rearrangement joins TRBV3-1 to TRBJ2-7; no clear D gene. Germline V gives CDR1 LGHDT, CDR2 YNNKEL (reference sequence). V lost 1 base, J lost 0 bases, and 4 bases lay in between. This CDR3 contains 13 residues. CDR3 DNA: TGTGCCAGCAGCCAAGTCATCTCCTACGAGCAGTACTTC. It translates to CASSQVISYEQYF.

This clonotype has at least ten counts. The chain links TRBV4-2 to TRBJ2-5; D not resolved. The germline V gene encodes CDR1 LGHNA and CDR2 YNFKEQ. The length of the CDR3 is 15 residues. Trimming stripped 0 bases from V and 7 bases from J, with 15 bases between. This CDR3 reads CASSQDQLVGVTQYF. CDR3 sequence (DNA): TGTGCCAGCAGCCAAGATCAGCTAGTTGGGGTGACCCAGTACTTC.

This rearrangement joins TRBV6-2 or TRBV6-3 to TRBJ2-1; 8 bases are shared with TRBD1. Germline trimming cut 4 bases from V and 9 bases from J; bases unmatched to any gene: 11. The CDR3 extends over 15 amino acids. CDR1 and CDR2 (germline): MNHEY, SVGEGT. The CDR3: CASSSGTGPSSEQFF. CDR3 sequence (DNA): TGTGCCAGCAGTTCAGGGACAGGTCCATCTAGTGAGCAGTTCTTC.

Only a few counts were recorded for this clonotype. The V gene is TRBV20-1, the J gene TRBJ2-3; D is possibly TRBD1 (6 bases). The CDR3 runs 13 residues. Germline CDR1 DFQATT, CDR2 SNEGSKA (reference sequence). Trimming left V 1 base short and J 5 bases short, with 10 bases between. CDR3 protein: CSARGIQGDTQYF. The DNA for the CDR3 is TGCAGTGCTAGAGGTATACAGGGAGATACGCAGTATTTT.

At least ten counts were recorded for this clonotype. This chain links TRBV5-1 with TRBJ2-5, with 14 bases matching TRBD2. The V gene's germline CDR1 is SGHRS and CDR2 YFSETQ. V dropped 3 bases and J dropped 1; count of bases not matched to a gene: 2. This CDR3 region has 16 residues. The CDR3 here is CASSWTSGGPQETQYF. CDR3 DNA sequence: TGCGCCAGCAGCTGGACTAGCGGGGGGCCCCAAGAGACCCAGTACTTC.

Worth noting for this clonotype: Just one base apart from a much larger clone, this may be a read error. The V call is TRBV5-5, the J call TRBJ1-2; 7 bases line up with TRBD1. The CDR3 contains 15 residues. CDR1 and CDR2 from the germline V gene are SGHKS and YYEKEE (reference sequence). With 9 bases clipped from V and 0 bases from J, the junction kept 11 bases outside the gene matches. The CDR3 here is CANNHRDRANYGYTF. As DNA, the CDR3 is TGTGCCAACAATCACCGGGACAGAGCTAACTATGGCTACACCTTC.

This clonotype was counted many times. The rearrangement joins TRBV3-1 to TRBJ1-5; D call uncertain. V lost 0 bases and J 4 bases, leaving 10 bases between the germline ends. The CDR3 totals 15 residues. Germline loops: CDR1 LGHDT, CDR2 YNNKEL (reference sequence). The CDR3 sequence is CASSQEEAKNQPQHF. CDR3 DNA: TGTGCCAGCAGCCAAGAAGAGGCGAAGAATCAGCCCCAGCATTTT.

This clonotype was seen repeatedly, ten times or more. The V and J genes are TRBV20-1 and TRBJ1-2; D is undetermined. This CDR3 region has 11 residues. Germline lookup yields CDR1 DFQATT and CDR2 SNEGSKA (reference sequence). V was clipped by 5 bases and J by 8 bases, with 12 bases between them. CDR3 in DNA: TGCAGTGCTGAGCTCAGAGAAGGCTACACCTTC. Encoded protein: CSAELREGYTF.

This clonotype has a count of ten or more. The gene calls are TRBV29-1 and TRBJ2-7; D possibly corresponds to TRBD2 (6 bases). Looked up from germline, CDR1 is SQVTM and CDR2 is ANQGSEA. Trimming pared 6 bases from V and 4 bases from J, leaving 22 bases between. The CDR3 spans 15 residues. This CDR3 is CSVTGGEGAPYEQYF. CDR3 in DNA: TGCAGCGTGACCGGGGGTGAAGGCGCCCCATACGAGCAGTACTTC.

V and J are TRBV5-5 and TRBJ1-5; no clear D. CDR1 is SGHKS, CDR2 YYEKEE, per germline (reference sequence). CDR3 length: 15 amino acids. The V end lost 4 bases, the J end lost 0 bases, and 11 bases lay between the germline ends. The CDR3 reads CASSVDTLSNQPQHF. The CDR3 DNA sequence: TGTGCCAGCAGCGTAGACACCCTTAGCAATCAGCCCCAGCATTTT.

In this sample, this clonotype turned up many times. The rearrangement joins TRBV28 to TRBJ2-1, with D unresolved. Trimming pared 3 bases from V and 0 bases from J, leaving 12 bases between. The germline gives CDR1 MDHEN, CDR2 SYDVKM. The CDR3 contains 16 residues. The CDR3 reads CASSLPDRSSYNEQFF. DNA of the CDR3: TGTGCCAGCAGTTTGCCCGACCGGAGCTCCTACAATGAGCAGTTCTTC.

This clonotype was counted many times. The chain couples TRBV12-3 or TRBV12-4 to TRBJ2-4; D is perhaps TRBD2 (6 bases). This CDR3 region has 17 residues. Trimming removed 1 base from V and 1 base from J, with 14 bases in between. DNA for the CDR3: TGTGCCAGCAGTTTAGATAACCGGGGGAGGGCCAAAAACATTCAGTACTTC. Protein product: CASSLDNRGRAKNIQYF.

In this sample, this clonotype turned up many times. The chain links TRBV29-1 to TRBJ2-7; 8 bases are shared with TRBD1. V lost 4 bases, J lost 3 bases, and 17 bases stayed unmatched. This CDR3 comprises 17 residues. Germline V gene data show CDR1 as SQVTM and CDR2 as ANQGSEA. In DNA, the CDR3 is TGCAGCGTTGTTTCTTTTGAGCGGGCAGGGGGCTTCTACGAGCAGTACTTC. It is translated as CSVVSFERAGGFYEQYF.

This clonotype came up many times. V and J are TRBV25-1 and TRBJ2-7, with TRBD1 matching over 9 bases. The V gene end was trimmed by 8 bases and the J gene end by 4 bases; junction bases not matched to a gene: 15. This CDR3 is 16 amino acids long. Germline V lookup: CDR1 MGHDK, CDR2 SYGVNS. CDR3 sequence: CASGLALGTGRYEQYF. CDR3 in DNA: TGTGCCAGCGGTTTAGCGCTCGGGACAGGGCGATACGAGCAGTACTTC.

This clonotype has ten or more counts. The chain is built from TRBV5-6 and TRBJ1-2; 7 nucleotides line up with TRBD1. V gave up 3 bases and J gave up 4 bases; unmatched junction bases: 3. The CDR3 sequence is 13 residues long. Per germline, CDR1 SGHDT and CDR2 YYEEEE. CDR3 sequence reads: CASSSRTGYGYTF. The CDR3 coding sequence is TGTGCCAGCAGCTCGAGGACAGGCTATGGCTACACCTTC. Variable domain in full (rest from reference TRBV5-6 and TRBJ1-2): DAGVTQSPTHLIKTRGQQVTLRCSPKSGHDTVSWYQQALGQGPQFIFQYYEEEERQRGNFPDRFSGHQFPNYSSELNVNALLLGDSALYLCASSSRTGYGYTFGSGTRLTVV.

This clonotype has ten or more counts. This chain links TRBV9 with TRBJ1-2; 10 bases fit TRBD1. V lost 0 bases to trimming and J lost 6 bases; unmatched junction nucleotides: 8. CDR1 and CDR2 (germline): SGDLS, YYNGEE. The CDR3 length is 16 residues. The CDR3 nucleotides read TGTGCCAGCAGCGTAGCGGGGGACAGGGGTCCGGATGGCTACACCTTC. Protein product: CASSVAGDRGPDGYTF.

This clonotype was found many times. The chain has TRBV5-1 and TRBJ2-7; a weak D match, TRBD2 (7 bases). The CDR3 is made up of 15 amino acids. From germline, CDR1 is SGHRS and CDR2 YFSETQ. V lost 5 bases and J lost 3, with 18 bases in between. The chain's CDR3 is CASRVGGQTLYEQYF. CDR3 nucleotides: TGCGCCAGCAGGGTGGGGGGGCAGACTCTCTACGAGCAGTACTTC. Together with reference TRBV5-1 and TRBJ2-7, the CDR3 gives the full variable domain: KAGVTQTPRYLIKTRGQQVTLSCSPISGHRSVSWYQQTPGQGLQFLFEYFSETQRNKGNFPGRFSGRQFSNSRSEMNVSTLELGDSALYLCASRVGGQTLYEQYFGPGTRLTVT.

The chain carries TRBV29-1 and TRBJ1-2; D is uncertain. Germline V gene sequence: CDR1 SQVTM, CDR2 ANQGSEA. This CDR3 is built from 12 residues. Trimming cost V 3 bases and J 2 bases, with 7 bases left between them. CDR3 sequence: CSVEVQNYGYTF. CDR3 in DNA: TGCAGCGTTGAGGTACAGAACTATGGCTACACCTTC.

This clonotype appeared many times. This chain connects TRBV20-1 to TRBJ1-5; TRBD1 agrees at 7 bases. This CDR3 is 14 amino acids long. J gave up 1 base and V 4 bases, and 4 bases lay outside the gene matches. CDR1 and CDR2 (germline): DFQATT, SNEGSKA (reference sequence). As DNA, the CDR3 is TGCAGTGCTAAGGACAGGATAAGCAATCAGCCCCAGCATTTT. This translates into CSAKDRISNQPQHF.

This clonotype was detected many times. The rearrangement links TRBV6-6 to TRBJ2-3; D perhaps matches TRBD1 (6 bases). In germline, CDR1 is MNHNY, CDR2 SVGAGI (reference sequence). V was shortened by 6 bases and J by 0 bases, with 10 bases between the two germline ends. There are 14 residues in the CDR3. The CDR3 nucleotides are TGTGCCAGCAGACTTAGGGGGAGCACAGATACGCAGTATTTT. Protein sequence: CASRLRGSTDTQYF.